This T cell receptor (beta chain) was sequenced in a study of T cells in localized non-small cell lung cancer. Between the trimmed V and J ends, which lost 0 bases and 7 bases, there was a span of 13 bases. Germline V gene sequence: CDR1 MNHGY, CDR2 SAAAGT. This CDR3 comprises 14 residues. The protocol was immunoSEQ multiplex PCR, while the TCRdb copy is restricted to in-frame clones and leaves out a portion. In the table there are 1,300 to 1,500 clones, roughly 24% of which are singletons. Study conclusions and caveats: Uninvolved neighboring lung showed the greatest T cell clonality, exceeding tumor. Blood T cell density predicted longer survival; adjacent-lung clonality, shorter.

Remarks on this clone: Its matching antigen is unknown.

The rearrangement uses TRBV6-8 and TRBJ2-7; D gene uncertain. The sample was normal lung tissue next to the tumor, taken before any cancer treatment. The sequence came from a male donor at least 60 years old with stage III squamous cell lung carcinoma. In DNA form, the CDR3 reads TGTGCCAGCAGTTACTCGTTTAAGGTTGAGGAGCAGTACTTC. Translating it yields CASSYSFKVEEQYF.